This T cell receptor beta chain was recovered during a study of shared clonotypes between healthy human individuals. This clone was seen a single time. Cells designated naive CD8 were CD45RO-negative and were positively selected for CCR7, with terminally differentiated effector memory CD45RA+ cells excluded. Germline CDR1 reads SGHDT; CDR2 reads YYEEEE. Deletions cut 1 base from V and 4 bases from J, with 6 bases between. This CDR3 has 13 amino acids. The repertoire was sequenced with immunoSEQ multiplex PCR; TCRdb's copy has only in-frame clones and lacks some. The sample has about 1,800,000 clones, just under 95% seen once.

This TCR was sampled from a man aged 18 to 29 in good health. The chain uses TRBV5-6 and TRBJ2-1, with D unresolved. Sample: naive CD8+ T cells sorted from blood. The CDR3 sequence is CASSLSRYNEQFF. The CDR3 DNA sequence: TGTGCCAGCAGCTTGTCCAGATACAATGAGCAGTTCTTC.